A selection of T cell receptor beta chains follows, all from one sample in a study of human T cells and chemical hapten exposure. In TCRdb, the reads were re-called with MiXCR into one record per CDR3 protein. The table includes roughly 120,000 distinct CDR3 sequences, over 6.5% detected once. Material: whole blood. Receptors originate from a human donor in good health. Some clones in this sample may be carry-over from other donors' samples. CDR3s include the opening cysteine and the closing phenylalanine or tryptophan. D genes are given only for firm matches. Size is omitted from some rows. Given values are once, few, many or a class for expanded clones.

CDR3: CSAKDPLGHNEQFF
DNA: TGCAGTGCTAAGGACCCCTTGGGCCACAATGAGCAGTTCTTC
size: few
V: TRBV20-1
J: TRBJ2-1
D: .

CDR3: CASSGTGTGEDYEQYF
DNA: TGTGCCAGCAGCGGAACCGGGACAGGGGAAGACTACGAGCAGTACTTC
size: few
V: TRBV5-6
J: TRBJ2-7
D: TRBD1

CDR3: CASSWRTGGSGNTEAFF
DNA: TGTGCCAGCAGCTGGAGGACAGGGGGCTCAGGGAACACTGAAGCTTTCTTT
size: .
V: TRBV5-6
J: TRBJ1-1
D: TRBD1

CDR3: CAWLQGSPLHF
DNA: TGTGCCTGGCTACAGGGTTCACCCCTCCACTTT
size: many
V: TRBV30
J: TRBJ1-6
D: .

CDR3: CASSYLSGRGYEQYF
DNA: TGTGCCAGCAGTTACTTGAGCGGGAGGGGGTACGAGCAGTACTTC
size: few
V: TRBV6-5
J: TRBJ2-7
D: TRBD2

CDR3: CSVSPGRGPNTEAFF
DNA: TGCAGCGTTTCGCCGGGCAGGGGGCCTAACACTGAAGCTTTCTTT
size: many
V: TRBV29-1
J: TRBJ1-1
D: TRBD1

CDR3: CASSLSTQGADYEQYF
DNA: TGTGCCAGCAGTTTATCCACACAGGGGGCGGACTACGAGCAGTACTTC
size: .
V: TRBV27
J: TRBJ2-7
D: TRBD1

CDR3: CASSFPPGLAGHEQFF
DNA: TGTGCCAGCAGTTTTCCACCGGGACTAGCAGGCCATGAGCAGTTCTTC
size: .
V: TRBV27
J: TRBJ2-1
D: TRBD2

CDR3: CASSLPGYYGYTF
DNA: TGTGCCAGCAGCTTACCGGGTTACTATGGCTACACCTTC
size: many
V: TRBV7-2
J: TRBJ1-2
D: .

CDR3: CASSWDRGSYEQYF
DNA: TGTGCCAGCAGTTGGGACAGGGGTTCCTACGAGCAGTACTTC
size: .
V: TRBV12-3/TRBV12-4
J: TRBJ2-7
D: TRBD1

CDR3: CASGLQTLLTGELFF
DNA: TGTGCTAGTGGCCTACAGACATTGTTAACCGGGGAGCTGTTTTTT
size: .
V: TRBV12-5
J: TRBJ2-2
D: .

CDR3: CASSYWEYEQYF
DNA: TGTGCCAGCAGTTACTGGGAGTACGAGCAGTACTTC
size: many
V: TRBV6-2/TRBV6-3
J: TRBJ2-7
D: .

CDR3: CASSPSGGPYNEQFF
DNA: TGTGCCAGCAGCCCTAGTGGGGGGCCATACAATGAGCAGTTCTTC
size: .
V: TRBV9
J: TRBJ2-1
D: .

CDR3: CSARPPDRGYGYTF
DNA: TGCAGTGCTAGACCACCCGACAGGGGCTATGGCTACACCTTC
size: many
V: TRBV20-1
J: TRBJ1-2
D: TRBD1

CDR3: CASSYGTGLEPQHF
DNA: TGTGCCAGCAGCTACGGGACAGGGCTTGAGCCCCAGCATTTT
size: many
V: TRBV5-6
J: TRBJ1-5
D: TRBD1

CDR3: CASSIGLTQYF
DNA: TGCGCCAGCAGCATCGGACTCACGCAGTATTTT
size: .
V: TRBV5-1
J: TRBJ2-3
D: .

CDR3: CASSSGSTNEKLFF
DNA: TGCGCCAGCAGCTCGGGATCAACTAATGAAAAACTGTTTTTT
size: few
V: TRBV5-1
J: TRBJ1-4
D: .

CDR3: CASSQTGGQPQHF
DNA: TGTGCCAGCAGCCAAACAGGAGGTCAGCCCCAGCATTTT
size: .
V: TRBV4-2
J: TRBJ1-5
D: .

CDR3: CASSEAGAGAYEQYF
DNA: TGTGCCAGCAGTGAAGCGGGGGCGGGAGCCTACGAGCAGTACTTC
size: few
V: TRBV2
J: TRBJ2-7
D: .

CDR3: CASSLAGGPNEQFF
DNA: TGTGCCAGCAGTTTAGCGGGGGGGCCGAATGAGCAGTTCTTC
size: many
V: TRBV12-3/TRBV12-4
J: TRBJ2-1
D: .

CDR3: CASSRTGTGNEGENNEQFF
DNA: TGTGCCAGCAGTCGAACCGGGACAGGGAATGAAGGGGAGAACAATGAGCAGTTCTTC
size: few
V: TRBV12-3/TRBV12-4
J: TRBJ2-1
D: TRBD1

CDR3: CASSLDIYTGELFF
DNA: TGTGCCAGCAGCCTAGACATCTACACCGGGGAGCTGTTTTTT
size: few
V: TRBV3-1
J: TRBJ2-2
D: .

CDR3: CASSLGTSVSGEQFF
DNA: TGTGCCAGCAGCTTGGGGACTAGCGTTTCCGGTGAGCAGTTCTTC
size: few
V: TRBV5-6
J: TRBJ2-1
D: TRBD2

CDR3: CSVVSAQGGEQFF
DNA: TGCAGCGTTGTTTCAGCGCAGGGTGGGGAGCAGTTCTTC
size: many
V: TRBV29-1
J: TRBJ2-1
D: .

CDR3: CASSMIGVLNTEAFF
DNA: TGTGCCAGCAGCATGATAGGAGTTTTGAACACTGAAGCTTTCTTT
size: many
V: TRBV5-4
J: TRBJ1-1
D: .

CDR3: CASSTLAVKAYNEQFF
DNA: TGCGCCAGCAGCACCCTAGCGGTTAAAGCCTACAATGAGCAGTTCTTC
size: few
V: TRBV5-1
J: TRBJ2-1
D: TRBD2

CDR3: CASSKAGGWGASYEQYF
DNA: TGTGCCAGCAGCAAAGCCGGGGGTTGGGGGGCCTCCTACGAGCAGTACTTC
size: .
V: TRBV21-1
J: TRBJ2-7
D: .

CDR3: CASSLDGGRRNTEAFF
DNA: TGTGCCAGCAGCTTAGATGGGGGACGGAGAAACACTGAAGCTTTCTTT
size: many
V: TRBV11-2
J: TRBJ1-1
D: .

CDR3: CASRGGTVNTGELFF
DNA: TGTGCCAGCAGAGGCGGGACGGTGAACACCGGGGAGCTGTTTTTT
size: .
V: TRBV6-1
J: TRBJ2-2
D: .

CDR3: CASSLFDSSTDTQYF
DNA: TGCGCCAGCAGCTTGTTCGACAGTTCCACAGATACGCAGTATTTT
size: many
V: TRBV5-1
J: TRBJ2-3
D: .

CDR3: CASSDSPGQGYSGELFF
DNA: TGTGCCAGCAGTGATTCCCCGGGACAGGGATATTCCGGGGAGCTGTTTTTT
size: .
V: TRBV25-1
J: TRBJ2-2
D: TRBD1

CDR3: CASSYRQGYDEQYF
DNA: TGTGCCAGCAGCTACAGGCAGGGGTACGACGAGCAGTACTTC
size: few
V: TRBV6-5
J: TRBJ2-7
D: .

CDR3: CASSSPRQGKRGGYGYTF
DNA: TGCGCCAGCAGCTCTCCGCGGCAGGGAAAGCGCGGTGGCTATGGCTACACCTTC
size: many
V: TRBV5-1
J: TRBJ1-2
D: .

CDR3: CAAAGGTGNTEAFF
DNA: TGTGCCGCCGCGGGCGGGACCGGTAACACTGAAGCTTTCTTT
size: many
V: TRBV10-3
J: TRBJ1-1
D: .

CDR3: CASSVVTSDTQYF
DNA: TGTGCCAGCAGCGTAGTGACTTCAGATACGCAGTATTTT
size: many
V: TRBV9
J: TRBJ2-3
D: .

CDR3: CASSLTRDRSSYEQYF
DNA: TGTGCCAGCAGTTTAACCCGGGACAGGAGTTCCTACGAGCAGTACTTC
size: few
V: TRBV6-6
J: TRBJ2-7
D: TRBD1

CDR3: CASQGGGALDTQYF
DNA: TGTGCCAGCCAAGGCGGGGGGGCCTTAGATACGCAGTATTTT
size: many
V: TRBV6-5
J: TRBJ2-3
D: TRBD2

CDR3: CASRDRGRLDEQFF
DNA: TGTGCCAGCAGAGACAGGGGGCGCTTGGATGAGCAGTTCTTC
size: few
V: TRBV6-2/TRBV6-3
J: TRBJ2-1
D: TRBD1

CDR3: CSARTSGGAWGSTDTQYF
DNA: TGCAGTGCTAGGACTAGCGGGGGGGCCTGGGGGAGCACAGATACGCAGTATTTT
size: .
V: TRBV20-1
J: TRBJ2-3
D: TRBD2

CDR3: CASSRSVAYEQYF
DNA: TGTGCCAGCAGCAGATCCGTAGCCTACGAGCAGTACTTC
size: .
V: TRBV28
J: TRBJ2-7
D: .

CDR3: CSVEWTSGFNNEQFF
DNA: TGCAGCGTTGAATGGACTAGCGGGTTTAACAATGAGCAGTTCTTC
size: .
V: TRBV29-1
J: TRBJ2-1
D: TRBD2

CDR3: CASSDPETQYF
DNA: TGTGCCAGCAGTGATCCAGAGACCCAGTACTTC
size: few
V: TRBV25-1
J: TRBJ2-5
D: .

CDR3: CASSLAPGTSYEQYF
DNA: TGTGCCAGCAGTTTAGCGCCCGGGACCTCCTACGAGCAGTACTTC
size: .
V: TRBV12-3/TRBV12-4
J: TRBJ2-7
D: .

CDR3: CASSQDPRGTEAFF
DNA: TGCGCCAGCAGCCAAGATCCGAGGGGAACTGAAGCTTTCTTT
size: many
V: TRBV4-1
J: TRBJ1-1
D: .

CDR3: CASSFLPGGSNMQYF
DNA: TGTGCCAGCAGTTTCCTTCCGGGGGGGTCAAACATGCAGTATTTT
size: few
V: TRBV12-3/TRBV12-4
J: TRBJ2-3
D: TRBD2

CDR3: CASSFQNGGQNYGYTF
DNA: TGTGCCAGCAGTTTCCAAAACGGGGGACAGAACTATGGCTACACCTTC
size: many
V: TRBV12-3/TRBV12-4
J: TRBJ1-2
D: TRBD1

CDR3: CSASRQGGRYEQYF
DNA: TGCAGTGCTAGCAGACAGGGAGGTAGATACGAGCAGTACTTC
size: few
V: TRBV20-1
J: TRBJ2-7
D: .

CDR3: CASSLAAAKNIQYF
DNA: TGTGCCAGCAGTTTAGCGGCAGCCAAAAACATTCAGTACTTC
size: few
V: TRBV6-5
J: TRBJ2-4
D: .

CDR3: CASSYSIVAADTQYF
DNA: TGTGCCAGCAGTTACTCGATTGTAGCAGCAGATACGCAGTATTTT
size: many
V: TRBV6-2/TRBV6-3
J: TRBJ2-3
D: .

CDR3: CASSRDNSYNEQFF
DNA: TGTGCCAGCAGCCGGGACAATTCCTACAATGAGCAGTTCTTC
size: many
V: TRBV12-3/TRBV12-4
J: TRBJ2-1
D: .